A selection of T cell receptor beta chains follows, all from one sample in a study of blood T cell repertoires in COVID-19. Assay used: immunoSEQ multiplex PCR; TCRdb lists only in-frame clones, some missing. The table lists more than 45,000 clones, more than 90% of them singletons. The sample taken for sequencing was peripheral blood. The receptors derive from a woman older than 75 with acute or convalescent COVID-19. The CDR3 runs from the conserved cysteine through the conserved F or W. The D gene is left open where the match is weak. Clone size is given for some rows only: seen once, a few or many times, or a class if the clone is expanded.

NA	TRBV10-3	NA	11	TRBJ2-7	TGTGCCATCAGTGATCGGGACGAGCAGTACTTC	CAISDRDEQYF
NA	TRBV29-1	NA	12	TRBJ1-1	TGCAGCGCCGGGGAGGTGGACACTGAAGCTTTCTTT	CSAGEVDTEAFF
NA	TRBV5-1	NA	15	TRBJ2-3	TGCGCCAGCTGTGAGACAGTCACTCCCACAGATACGCAGTATTTT	CASCETVTPTDTQYF
NA	TRBV2	NA	12	TRBJ1-3	TGTGCCAGCAGTGCCAGTGGTAACACCATATATTTT	CASSASGNTIYF
once	TRBV5-1	TRBD1	17	TRBJ2-7	TGCGCCAGCAGCTTGGTTTACCGGACAGGGATCTCCTACGAGCAGTACTTC	CASSLVYRTGISYEQYF
NA	TRBV29-1	TRBD2	11	TRBJ2-5	TGCAGCGTTGAGACTAGCGGGAGATCTGACTTC	CSVETSGRSDF
few	TRBV12-3/TRBV12-4	NA	13	TRBJ1-6	TGTGCCAGCAGTTCCAGGGGAGGGTCACCCCTCCACTTT	CASSSRGGSPLHF
NA	TRBV2	NA	16	TRBJ2-3	TGTGCCAGCAGTCCGCGGGGAAGCGGTAGCACAGATACGCAGTATTTT	CASSPRGSGSTDTQYF
NA	TRBV7-9	NA	15	TRBJ1-1	TGTGCCAGCAGCTTAGGACGGGACATGAACACTGAAGCTTTCTTT	CASSLGRDMNTEAFF
NA	TRBV11-2	TRBD2	13	TRBJ2-3	TGTGCCAGCAGCGCCTCACTAGCGAATACGCAGTATTTT	CASSASLANTQYF
NA	TRBV19	NA	13	TRBJ1-1	TGTGCCAGTAGTAGGCAAATGAACACTGAAGCTTTCTTT	CASSRQMNTEAFF
NA	TRBV5-4	NA	15	TRBJ1-1	TGTGCCAGCAGCCCCGACAGGCTTATGAACACTGAAGCTTTCTTT	CASSPDRLMNTEAFF
NA	TRBV4-3	NA	15	TRBJ2-2	TGCGCCAGCAGCCAAGCCTCTAAGAACACCGGGGAGCTGTTTTTT	CASSQASKNTGELFF
NA	TRBV9	NA	16	TRBJ2-1	TGTGCCAGCAGCCCAGGGGGGACTGGACACTACAATGAGCAGTTCTTC	CASSPGGTGHYNEQFF
NA	TRBV10-3	TRBD2	15	TRBJ2-3	TGTGCCATCAGCGAACCTAGCGGTAGCACAGATACGCAGTATTTT	CAISEPSGSTDTQYF
NA	TRBV5-1	NA	14	TRBJ2-2	TGCGCCAGCACAGAACAGGGGAACACCGGGGAGCTGTTTTTT	CASTEQGNTGELFF
NA	TRBV21-1	NA	16	TRBJ1-2	TGTGCCAGCAGCAAATTACGGCTTGGAGGTCTCTATGGCTACACCTTC	CASSKLRLGGLYGYTF
NA	TRBV7-9	NA	16	TRBJ2-5	TGTGCCAGCAGCCCTAATTTGGATGACTTAGTGAAGACCCAGTACTTC	CASSPNLDDLVKTQYF
NA	TRBV11-3	TRBD1	14	TRBJ2-1	TGTGCCAGCAGCTTCGACAGGGGTTACAATGAGCAGTTCTTC	CASSFDRGYNEQFF
NA	TRBV7-2	NA	15	TRBJ2-3	TGTGCCAGCAGCTCCTCCGGGACTTACACAGATACGCAGTATTTT	CASSSSGTYTDTQYF
NA	TRBV7-9	TRBD1	17	TRBJ2-7	TGTGCCAGCAGCTTAGCAACGGGACAGGGGGGCTCCTACGAGCAGTACTTC	CASSLATGQGGSYEQYF
NA	TRBV11-3	NA	14	TRBJ1-1	TGTGCCAGCAGCTTATGGGGAGCGAACACTGAAGCTTTCTTT	CASSLWGANTEAFF
NA	TRBV27	TRBD1	15	TRBJ2-1	TGTGCCAGCAGCCCCGGGGGACAGGGGACGCGAGAGCAGTTCTTC	CASSPGGQGTREQFF
few	TRBV10-3	TRBD1	14	TRBJ1-2	TGTGCCATCACTCGGGGGGGACAGGGGGATGGCTACACCTTC	CAITRGGQGDGYTF
NA	TRBV12-3/TRBV12-4	TRBD1	13	TRBJ1-3	TGTGCCACCGGGACAGGCTCTGGAAACACCATATATTTT	CATGTGSGNTIYF
NA	TRBV7-9	NA	15	TRBJ1-4	TGTGCCAGCAGCTTACGGGAGCGGATTAATGAAAAACTGTTTTTT	CASSLRERINEKLFF
NA	TRBV30	NA	15	TRBJ1-1	TGTGCCTGGGCTCACACACTAGGAGGGAACACTGAAGCTTTCTTT	CAWAHTLGGNTEAFF
NA	TRBV18	TRBD2	15	TRBJ2-1	TGTGCCAGCTCATCAACTAGCGGGACTCCCAATGAGCAGTTCTTC	CASSSTSGTPNEQFF
once	TRBV15	TRBD2	16	TRBJ2-1	TGTGCCACCAGCGGATCGAGTAGCGGGAGGGCCCATGAGCAGTTCTTC	CATSGSSSGRAHEQFF
NA	TRBV19	NA	15	TRBJ2-1	TGTGCCAGTAGTATAGATGGGGCAACCTACAATGAGCAGTTCTTC	CASSIDGATYNEQFF
NA	TRBV27	TRBD1	14	TRBJ2-7	TGTGCCAGCAGTTTAGAACAGGGGGCCCACGAGCAGTACTTC	CASSLEQGAHEQYF
NA	TRBV6-1	NA	15	TRBJ1-6	TGTGCCAGCAGTGAAATTGGCAGGGGAAATTCACCCCTCCACTTT	CASSEIGRGNSPLHF
NA	TRBV7-8	NA	17	TRBJ2-1	TGTGCCAGCAGCTTAGGTCCCGGGACTTTGGATTACAATGAGCAGTTCTTC	CASSLGPGTLDYNEQFF
NA	TRBV19	NA	15	TRBJ2-5	TGTGCCAGTAGTATAGGACAGGCCGTAGGGGAGACCCAGTACTTC	CASSIGQAVGETQYF
few	TRBV5-6	TRBD1	14	TRBJ2-5	TGTGCCAGCAGCGTGGGACAGGGAAGAAAGACCCAGTACTTC	CASSVGQGRKTQYF
NA	TRBV14	NA	15	TRBJ1-1	TGTGCCAGCAGCCAAGAAGCCCCACAGATGTCTGAAGCTTTCTTT	CASSQEAPQMSEAFF
NA	TRBV2	TRBD1	14	TRBJ1-1	TGTGCCAGCAGGCAACAGGGGCTGGGGACTGAAGCTTTCTTT	CASRQQGLGTEAFF
once	TRBV13	TRBD1	13	TRBJ1-2	TGTGCCAGCAGCCGCGGACAGGGGGCTGGCTACACCTTC	CASSRGQGAGYTF
NA	TRBV4-3	TRBD1	15	TRBJ2-7	TGCGCCAGCAGCCGCAGCAGGACAGGGACCGGCGAGCAGTACTTC	CASSRSRTGTGEQYF
few	TRBV24-1	NA	13	TRBJ2-7	TGTGCCACTGGGGCGCCGAACTCCTACGAGCAGTACTTC	CATGAPNSYEQYF
NA	TRBV7-2	TRBD2	17	TRBJ2-3	TGTGCCAGCAGCTTAGGGGATAGCGGGAGTACGACAGATACGCAGTATTTT	CASSLGDSGSTTDTQYF
NA	TRBV19	NA	14	TRBJ1-5	TGTGCCAGTAAAGGCAGGTATAGCAATCAGCCCCAGCATTTT	CASKGRYSNQPQHF
NA	TRBV5-1	TRBD2	16	TRBJ2-2	TGCGCCAGCAGCTTAAGCGGGAGTACAAACACCGGGGAGCTGTTTTTT	CASSLSGSTNTGELFF
NA	TRBV30	NA	13	TRBJ1-2	TGTGCCTGGGGGCAGGGGATCAACTATGGCTACACCTTC	CAWGQGINYGYTF
NA	TRBV28	NA	13	TRBJ1-2	TGTGCCAGCAGTCTAGACAGAGACTATGGCTACACCTTC	CASSLDRDYGYTF
NA	TRBV18	NA	13	TRBJ2-7	TGTGCCAGCTCACCACCGGCGGGTCGCGAGCAGTACTTC	CASSPPAGREQYF
NA	TRBV3-1/TRBV3-2	TRBD1	16	TRBJ1-2	TGTGCCAGCAGCCAAGTGGGGACAGGGAGGGGGTATGGCTACACCTTC	CASSQVGTGRGYGYTF
NA	TRBV30	NA	16	TRBJ1-5	TGTGCCTGGAGTAGGGGAAGGGCGTGGGGCAATCAGCCCCAGCATTTT	CAWSRGRAWGNQPQHF
NA	TRBV5-1	NA	16	TRBJ1-2	TGCGCCAGCAGCTGGGGACCTGGGACGGGAGACGCGGGCTACACCTTC	CASSWGPGTGDAGYTF
few	TRBV9	TRBD2	17	TRBJ2-1	TGTGCCAGCAGCGAATTCGCAGCGGGAGACTCCTACAATGAGCAGTTCTTC	CASSEFAAGDSYNEQFF
NA	TRBV15	TRBD1	15	TRBJ1-4	TGTGCCACCAGCAGAGGAAGACAGGGTGAAGAAAAACTGTTTTTT	CATSRGRQGEEKLFF
NA	TRBV7-3	TRBD2	13	TRBJ2-1	TGTGCCAGCAGCCTAGGGACTAGCGGGCAGCAGTTCTTC	CASSLGTSGQQFF